The present entry profiles one T cell receptor beta chain with its context. This sample was taken from a study of blood T cell repertoires in COVID-19. Whole-study context: COVID-19 samples from acute and convalescent phases originated in the United States, Italy and Spain. Sources were T cells, B-cell-depleted T cells, or PBMCs; the material itself was cDNA or gDNA.

Per the original data handling: Reference gene primers were amplified, and this amplification served to estimate nucleated cell counts. Here immunoSEQ multiplex PCR was the method, and the copy in TCRdb shows in-frame clones only, minus some. V, J and clone size are those of that table, while D and trimming were read from the DNA. The table includes about 58,000 clones, 75% to 90% detected once. V trimming: 5 bases; J trimming: 0 bases; junction bases outside the gene matches: 3. The CDR3 is 14 amino acids. CDR1 and CDR2 (germline): SGHRS, YFSETQ. Material: peripheral blood. The rearrangement links TRBV5-1 to TRBJ2-7, with TRBD1 matching 9 bases. This receptor was obtained from a human donor in a cohort sampled during active COVID-19. The CDR3 sequence is CASSSGQGSYEQYF. In DNA form, the CDR3 reads TGCGCCAGCAGTTCGGGACAGGGCTCCTACGAGCAGTACTTC. Filled out from reference TRBV5-1 and TRBJ2-7, the complete variable domain reads KAGVTQTPRYLIKTRGQQVTLSCSPISGHRSVSWYQQTPGQGLQFLFEYFSETQRNKGNFPGRFSGRQFSNSRSEMNVSTLELGDSALYLCASSSGQGSYEQYFGPGTRLTVT.